These T cell receptor beta chains were read from a single sample in a study of blood T cells in healthy people across ages. TCRdb analysed the 5' RACE reads with MiXCR anew, one entry per CDR3 protein. The table shows 1.5 million to 2 million distinct CDR3 sequences, with around half occurring only once. The sequenced material came from blood. These receptors were taken from a woman aged 40 to 50 in good health. The CDR3 runs from the conserved cysteine through the conserved F or W. The D gene is left open where the match is weak. Some rows have no size entry. The others give once, few or many, or a class for an expanded clone.

clone_size	d_call	v_call	j_call	cdr3_aa
NA	TRBD1	TRBV27	TRBJ1-6	CASSSVLGTVGSSPLHF
NA	NA	TRBV13	NA	CASSLVQDRGTQYF
NA	NA	TRBV7-2	TRBJ2-3	CASRVATDTQYF
few	TRBD1	TRBV20-1	TRBJ2-4	CSASDRAAKNIQYF
NA	TRBD2	TRBV5-1	TRBJ2-1	CASSYGLAGEMYNEQFF
NA	TRBD1	TRBV10-3	TRBJ2-7	CAIRTDRAYEQYF
NA	NA	TRBV2	TRBJ2-4	CASSDVQVAKNIQYF
many	NA	TRBV27	TRBJ2-1	CASSLVSGYNEQFF
NA	NA	TRBV4-1	TRBJ2-7	CASSPWGGKTYEQYF
few	NA	TRBV7-2	TRBJ2-5	CASSLALLGETQYF
NA	NA	TRBV20-1	TRBJ2-5	CSAWKAASQETQYF
NA	NA	TRBV27	TRBJ2-2	CASSIQGNTGELFF
NA	TRBD2	TRBV7-2	TRBJ2-1	CATSRDYSKEQFF